This T cell receptor beta chain was captured by sequencing in a study of blood T cell repertoires in COVID-19. The CDR3 totals 14 residues. CDR1 MNHEY and CDR2 SVGAGI come from the germline V gene. The V end lost 3 bases, the J end lost 2 bases, and 10 bases lay between the germline ends. This clone was counted only a few times. Original analysis: Estimates of nucleated cell counts were drawn from the amplification of reference gene primers. Profiled with immunoSEQ multiplex PCR; TCRdb holds only in-frame clones, not every one. V and J calls and clone size come straight from that table; D and trimming were deduced from the DNA. The repertoire holds roughly 150,000 clones, with approximately 84% as singletons. Seattle participants joined during active infection and were tracked over time.

Sequenced: peripheral blood. This clonotype was sampled from a woman at least 80 years old with COVID-19, enrolled during active disease. This chain uses TRBV6-5 with TRBJ1-2; no definite D call. The CDR3 loop is CASSYKLENYGYTF. Written as DNA, the CDR3 is TGTGCCAGCAGTTATAAGTTGGAGAACTATGGCTACACCTTC.